The 32 T cell receptor beta chains listed next were all sequenced from one sample in a study of cytomegalovirus exposure and HLA in healthy donors. With 60 Vbeta and 13 Jbeta primers, the PCR was carried out. Clones were sequenced by immunoSEQ multiplex PCR, and TCRdb holds only the in-frame ones, with some missing. The repertoire includes approximately 150,000 clones, 87% of them detected once, and approximately 0.85% sits in the top ten. Sample: PBMCs. These receptors were taken from a woman aged 25 to 39 in good health and CMV-seronegative.

V and J are TRBV6-6 and TRBJ2-2, with D perhaps TRBD2 (5 bases). CDR1 is MNHNY and CDR2 is SVGAGI in the germline V gene (reference sequence). The V end lost 4 bases, the J end lost 6 bases, and 12 bases lay between the germline ends. The CDR3 sequence is 14 residues long. CDR3 protein: CASSSKLVAGELFF. The CDR3 region has the DNA TGTGCCAGCAGTTCGAAACTAGTTGCCGGGGAGCTGTTTTTT.

The J gene is TRBJ2-1, the V gene TRBV7-2, with 9 bases matching TRBD2. The V segment lost 5 bases and the J segment 14 bases; nucleotides outside the gene matches: 13. The germline CDR1 and CDR2 sequences are SGHTA and FQGNSA. The CDR3 totals 14 residues. This CDR3 reads CASSQQVAGEPEFF. For the CDR3, the DNA is TGTGCCAGCAGCCAGCAAGTAGCGGGGGAACCGGAGTTCTTC.

This clone was detected only once. The rearrangement uses TRBV2 and TRBJ2-5, with TRBD1 matching 10 bases. CDR3 size: 18 residues. CDR1 and CDR2 (germline): SNHLY, FYNNEI. V gave up 4 bases and J gave up 1 base; unmatched junction bases: 12. The CDR3 reads CASSVDRGLPPFQETQYF. The CDR3 DNA reads TGTGCCAGCAGTGTTGACAGGGGGCTACCTCCATTCCAAGAGACCCAGTACTTC.

The chain has TRBV6-1 and TRBJ2-5; perhaps TRBD1 as D (6 bases). Per germline, CDR1 MNHNS and CDR2 SASEGT. There are 14 residues in the CDR3. Trimming stripped 5 bases from V and 11 bases from J, with 21 bases between. The CDR3 nucleotides are TGTGCCAGCAGTCGCGAGGGGGTTTTGGGGGAGCAGTACTTC. This translates into CASSREGVLGEQYF.

The V and J genes are TRBV5-4 and TRBJ2-5; 9 nucleotides match TRBD2. The CDR3 is 16 amino acids. Germline V gene data show CDR1 as SGHNT and CDR2 as YYREEE (reference sequence). Trimming cost V 1 base and J 0 bases; bases outside gene matches: 4. CDR3 amino acids: CASSLQLAGNQETQYF. CDR3 nucleotides: TGTGCCAGCAGCTTGCAGCTAGCGGGAAACCAAGAGACCCAGTACTTC.

The chain couples TRBV19 to TRBJ1-6; D is perhaps TRBD1 (5 bases). This CDR3 spans 14 amino acids. The germline CDR1 and CDR2 sequences are LNHDA and SQIVND (reference sequence). Deletions cut 3 bases from V and 9 bases from J, with 12 bases between. The CDR3 spells CASSIMGGSSPLHF. For the CDR3, the DNA is TGTGCCAGTAGTATTATGGGGGGGAGTTCACCCCTCCACTTT.

V and J are TRBV18 and TRBJ2-2, with unresolved D. The CDR3 spans 12 residues. Trimming took off 5 bases at V and 6 bases at J, with 7 bases between the two ends. Looked up from germline, CDR1 is KGHSH and CDR2 is LQKENI. CDR3 protein: CASSIAAGELFF. In nucleotides, the CDR3 is TGTGCCAGCTCAATTGCGGCCGGGGAGCTGTTTTTT.

The chain is built from TRBV5-1 and TRBJ1-2; maybe TRBD1 (5 bases). Germline CDR1 and CDR2: SGHRS and YFSETQ. V was trimmed by 0 bases and J by 7 bases, leaving 10 bases between them. This CDR3 comprises 13 residues. In DNA form, the CDR3 reads TGCGCCAGCAGCTTGGTCGTAGGGGCTGGCTACACCTTC. This codes for CASSLVVGAGYTF.

The genes are TRBV27 and TRBJ1-5, with D unresolved. Trimming removed 5 bases from V and 6 bases from J, with 17 bases in between. CDR1 MNHEY and CDR2 SMNVEV come from the germline V gene (reference sequence). The length of the CDR3 is 15 residues. The CDR3 DNA sequence: TGTGCCAGCAGTCCGGAGGGAGGTCCAACTCAGCCCCAGCATTTT. Translation: CASSPEGGPTQPQHF.

The rearrangement uses TRBV7-3 and TRBJ2-3; 7 positions match TRBD2. In germline, CDR1 is SGHTA, CDR2 FQGTGA. The CDR3 consists of 15 residues. V gave up 7 bases and J gave up 0 bases; unmatched junction bases: 7. The CDR3 DNA sequence: TGTGCCAGCACCCCGAGCGGGGCTAGCACAGATACGCAGTATTTT. Amino acids: CASTPSGASTDTQYF.

J is TRBJ1-1 and V is TRBV6-1; TRBD1 matches at 7 bases. The CDR3 consists of 14 residues. Germline V gene data show CDR1 as MNHNS and CDR2 as SASEGT. V was clipped by 4 bases and J by 4 bases; unmatched bases: 6. CDR3 DNA sequence: TGTGCCAGCAGTGCCAGGGGGTCGCGCACTGAAGCTTTCTTT. It translates to CASSARGSRTEAFF.

The V gene is TRBV7-8, the J gene TRBJ2-7; TRBD1 matches at 9 bases. The length of the CDR3 is 13 residues. Germline lookup yields CDR1 SGHVS and CDR2 FQNEAQ. With 1 base clipped from V and 7 bases from J, the junction kept 2 bases outside the gene matches. CDR3 region: CASSLDRGREQYF. The CDR3 nucleotides are TGTGCCAGCAGCTTAGACAGGGGGCGGGAGCAGTACTTC. The whole variable domain, filled in from reference TRBV7-8 and TRBJ2-7, reads GAGVSQSPRYKVAKRGQDVALRCDPISGHVSLFWYQQALGQGPEFLTYFQNEAQLDKSGLPSDRFFAERPEGSVSTLKIQRTQQEDSAVYLCASSLDRGREQYFGPGTRLTVT.

This chain uses TRBV7-8 with TRBJ2-7, with a tentative D call TRBD2 (6 bases). There are 17 residues in the CDR3. Germline CDR1 and CDR2: SGHVS and FQNEAQ. V shed 5 bases and J shed 6 bases, with 26 bases lying between them. The CDR3 DNA is TGTGCCAGCAGCCCCGGGACTCGCCGGGAGATACGCGCCGAGCAGTACTTC. Its protein is CASSPGTRREIRAEQYF. Complete variable domain (other parts from reference TRBV7-8 and TRBJ2-7): GAGVSQSPRYKVAKRGQDVALRCDPISGHVSLFWYQQALGQGPEFLTYFQNEAQLDKSGLPSDRFFAERPEGSVSTLKIQRTQQEDSAVYLCASSPGTRREIRAEQYFGPGTRLTVT.

This rearrangement joins TRBV5-1 to TRBJ2-7, with TRBD1 identical over 10 bases. The CDR3 loop spans 14 amino acids. With V trimmed by 4 bases and J by 1 base, 2 bases remained unmatched. Germline CDR1 is SGHRS and CDR2 is YFSETQ. The DNA of the CDR3 is TGCGCCAGCAGCCGGGACAGGGGATCCTACGAGCAGTACTTC. It translates to CASSRDRGSYEQYF.

In its sample, this clone was seen once. The CDR3 loop is CASSGVAESSYNEQFF. The CDR3 DNA reads TGTGCCAGCAGCGGAGTAGCGGAGAGCTCCTACAATGAGCAGTTCTTC. J is TRBJ2-1 and V is TRBV9; D may be TRBD2 (6 bases). V lost 3 bases to trimming and J lost 0 bases, with 13 bases between them. CDR3 length: 16 amino acids. The germline CDR1 and CDR2 sequences are SGDLS and YYNGEE. The variable domain in full, with the rest retrieved from reference TRBV9 and TRBJ2-1, is DSGVTQTPKHLITATGQRVTLRCSPRSGDLSVYWYQQSLDQGLQFLIQYYNGEERAKGNILERFSAQQFPDLHSELNLSSLELGDSALYFCASSGVAESSYNEQFFGPGTRLTVL.

The chain is built from TRBV29-1 and TRBJ2-5, with D perhaps matching TRBD1 (6 bases). Trimming shortened V by 6 bases and J by 5 bases, and 10 bases separated the two germline ends. CDR3 length equals 11 residues. Germline V gives CDR1 SQVTM, CDR2 ANQGSEA. The CDR3: CSVRRGETQYF. DNA of the CDR3: TGCAGCGTACGAAGGGGGGAGACCCAGTACTTC.

V gene TRBV5-1 combines with J gene TRBJ2-5; 13 bases agree with TRBD2. The DNA end lines up better with TRBJ2-7; the J call may be wrong. Germline V gives CDR1 SGHRS, CDR2 YFSETQ. This CDR3 region has 16 residues. CDR3 nucleotide sequence: TGCGCCAGCAGCCCCCACCGACTAGCGGGAGGCTACGAGCAGTACTTC. Its protein product is CASSPHRLAGGYEQYF.

The chain couples TRBV5-1 to TRBJ2-1; D may be TRBD2 (6 bases). This CDR3 region has 15 residues. CDR1 SGHRS and CDR2 YFSETQ come from the germline V gene. V lost 4 bases and J lost 3, with 14 bases in between. In DNA form, the CDR3 reads TGCGCCAGCAGCCCGGGGGATTACTACTACAATGAGCAGTTCTTC. Residues: CASSPGDYYYNEQFF. Based on the CDR3 plus reference TRBV5-1 and TRBJ2-1, the full variable domain is KAGVTQTPRYLIKTRGQQVTLSCSPISGHRSVSWYQQTPGQGLQFLFEYFSETQRNKGNFPGRFSGRQFSNSRSEMNVSTLELGDSALYLCASSPGDYYYNEQFFGPGTRLTVL.

This sequence joins TRBV27 and TRBJ1-1; 8 positions match TRBD1. The CDR3 spans 13 residues. The germline CDR1 and CDR2 sequences are MNHEY and SMNVEV (reference sequence). V gave up 4 bases and J gave up 4 bases; unmatched junction bases: 2. CDR3 DNA sequence: TGTGCCAGCAGTTATACAGGGGGCACTGAAGCTTTCTTT. It codes for CASSYTGGTEAFF.

This clone was observed a handful of times. The chain couples TRBV28 to TRBJ1-4, with no clear D. Germline CDR1 reads MDHEN; CDR2 reads SYDVKM. The CDR3 runs to 13 residues. V lost 6 bases and J lost 6, with 11 bases in between. The CDR3 reads CASRVYEDEKLFF. In nucleotides, the CDR3 is TGTGCCAGCAGGGTATATGAGGATGAAAAACTGTTTTTT.

V gene TRBV11-2 combines with J gene TRBJ2-7; 10 nucleotides align to TRBD1. The V gene's germline CDR1 is SGHAT and CDR2 FQNNGV. The CDR3 runs 15 residues. Trimming cost V 4 bases and J 3 bases; bases outside gene matches: 6. CDR3: CASSSLRDRGYEQYF. Written as DNA, the CDR3 is TGTGCCAGCAGCTCCCTCCGGGACAGGGGCTACGAGCAGTACTTC.

The chain links TRBV27 to TRBJ2-2; 7 nucleotides match TRBD1. With 4 bases clipped from V and 6 bases from J, the junction kept 2 bases outside the gene matches. Germline CDR1 MNHEY, CDR2 SMNVEV (reference sequence). The CDR3 is 13 residues long. The CDR3 loop is CASSSQGAGELFF. The CDR3 coding sequence is TGTGCCAGCAGTTCCCAGGGGGCCGGGGAGCTGTTTTTT.

The J gene is TRBJ1-1, the V gene TRBV20-1; D is ambiguous. Per the germline V gene, CDR1 is DFQATT and CDR2 is SNEGSKA (reference sequence). This CDR3 comprises 10 residues. The ends were cut back, 3 bases at V and 13 bases at J, with 12 bases in the middle. The CDR3 nucleotides are TGCAGTGCTAGGAGGGAAGCAAATTTCTTT. This sequence encodes CSARREANFF.

The V gene is TRBV10-2, the J gene TRBJ2-7, with 8 bases fitting TRBD2. The CDR3 sequence is 13 residues long. Germline V gives CDR1 WSHSY, CDR2 SAAADI. The J segment lost 7 bases and the V segment lost 1 base, leaving 3 bases of the junction unmatched. The CDR3 region is CASSEYTGGEQYF. The CDR3 DNA reads as TGCGCCAGCAGTGAGTATACGGGAGGGGAGCAGTACTTC.

This chain links TRBV7-9 with TRBJ2-4; TRBD1 matches 10 bases. Germline trimming cut 3 bases from V and 8 bases from J; bases unmatched to any gene: 4. The length of the CDR3 is 14 residues. The germline V gene has CDR1 SEHNR and CDR2 FQNEAQ (reference sequence). CDR3 DNA sequence: TGTGCCAGCAGCTTCGGGGACAGGGGCTACATTCAGTACTTC. Translated, it gives CASSFGDRGYIQYF.

The chain links TRBV7-9 to TRBJ2-7, with 11 positions matching TRBD2. Germline trimming cut 4 bases from V and 7 bases from J; bases unmatched to any gene: 12. The length of the CDR3 is 16 residues. Looked up from germline, CDR1 is SEHNR and CDR2 is FQNEAQ (reference sequence). DNA of the CDR3: TGTGCCAGCAGCTCGTCGAGTAGCGGGGGGGCTCAAGAGCAGTACTTC. It specifies CASSSSSSGGAQEQYF. The whole variable domain, filled in from reference TRBV7-9 and TRBJ2-7, reads DTGVSQNPRHKITKRGQNVTFRCDPISEHNRLYWYRQTLGQGPEFLTYFQNEAQLEKSRLLSDRFSAERPKGSFSTLEIQRTEQGDSAMYLCASSSSSSGGAQEQYFGPGTRLTVT.

This rearrangement joins TRBV2 to TRBJ2-7, with a possible D match to TRBD2 (6 bases). From germline, CDR1 is SNHLY and CDR2 FYNNEI. The CDR3 contains 14 residues. The V end lost 6 bases, the J end lost 7 bases, and 19 bases lay between the germline ends. The DNA of the CDR3 is TGTGCCAGCAGGACACCGGCCTCGGCGGGGGAGCAGTACTTC. Translated, it gives CASRTPASAGEQYF.

Here the CDR3 DNA reads TGTGCCAGCAGCCTAAATGTGGGGCGGGAAACCCAGCATTTT. This codes for CASSLNVGRETQHF. The rearrangement joins TRBV6-5 to TRBJ1-5; D is possibly TRBD1 (5 bases). The CDR3 sequence is 14 residues long. Trimming removed 6 bases at V and 11 bases at J, with 20 bases between. Germline V gene data show CDR1 as MNHEY and CDR2 as SVGAGI.

The chain uses TRBV11-2 and TRBJ1-4, with D maybe TRBD1 (6 bases). Trimming removed 6 bases at V and 2 bases at J, with 13 bases between. The CDR3 extends over 15 amino acids. Germline CDR1 SGHAT, CDR2 FQNNGV. The CDR3 DNA follows: TGTGCCAGCAGTAGGGGGGAGGGTACTAATGAAAAACTGTTTTTT. Translating gives CASSRGEGTNEKLFF.

Turning to this clone: This sample includes further DNA sequences coding for the same CDR3. This chain uses TRBV27 with TRBJ2-5, with D possibly being TRBD2 (6 bases). CDR3 size: 14 residues. Germline V gene data show CDR1 as MNHEY and CDR2 as SMNVEV (reference sequence). V gave up 2 bases and J gave up 2 bases, with 9 bases separating them. In nucleotides, the CDR3 is TGTGCCAGCAGTTTAGAGGGAGGACAAGAGACCCAGTACTTC. Amino acids: CASSLEGGQETQYF.

The chain carries TRBV7-9 and TRBJ1-2, with D possibly matching TRBD1 (5 bases). The germline gives CDR1 SEHNR, CDR2 FQNEAQ (reference sequence). There are 16 residues in the CDR3. Trimming took 7 bases from V and 2 from J, leaving 20 bases between them. The CDR3 bases are TGTGCCAGCAACGAACCTCGACAGCTTGGCAACTATGGCTACACCTTC. It specifies CASNEPRQLGNYGYTF.

This chain joins TRBV7-9 and TRBJ1-1; D is possibly TRBD1 (6 bases). Germline V lookup: CDR1 SEHNR, CDR2 FQNEAQ (reference sequence). The CDR3 covers 12 residues. With 6 bases removed from V and 4 bases from J, the gap between germline ends came to 9 bases. CDR3 in DNA: TGTGCCAGCAGGGTAGGGGGCACTGAAGCTTTCTTT. It is translated as CASRVGGTEAFF.